These 10 T cell receptor beta chains were all obtained from the same sample, sequenced in a study of T cell responses to AZD1222 COVID-19 vaccine. TCRdb's table, derived via immunoSEQ multiplex PCR, lists solely in-frame clones and lacks some. The sample consists of 150,000 or so clones, around 90% of them appearing once. This material consisted of peripheral blood, taken on day 0 of AZD1222 vaccination. The receptors shown here come from an adult in good health.

The gene calls are TRBV7-9 and TRBJ1-6; tentative D call: TRBD1 (5 bases). The CDR3 runs to 14 residues. The germline V and J ends were trimmed by 4 bases and 7 bases, with 11 bases remaining between them. Germline assignment: CDR1 SEHNR and CDR2 FQNEAQ (reference sequence). The CDR3: CASSSGPTNSPLHF. CDR3 bases: TGTGCCAGCAGCTCGGGACCGACCAATTCACCCCTCCACTTT.

V usage is TRBV4-1 and J usage is TRBJ1-6; no reliable D call. Trimming cost V 0 bases and J 11 bases, with 8 bases left between them. CDR1 and CDR2 from the germline V gene are MGHRA and YSYEKL. This CDR3 is built from 13 residues. The CDR3 is CASSQERVPPLHF. CDR3 DNA sequence: TGCGCCAGCAGCCAAGAAAGGGTTCCACCCCTCCACTTT.

The chain employs TRBV19 and TRBJ1-2; D might be TRBD1 (6 bases). Trimming stripped 2 bases from V and 4 bases from J, with 17 bases between. The CDR3 consists of 16 residues. Germline CDR1 and CDR2: LNHDA and SQIVND (reference sequence). The CDR3 nucleotides are TGTGCCAGTAGTATACGTAGGGCTGACAGGATCTATGGCTACACCTTC. This translates into CASSIRRADRIYGYTF.

The chain has TRBV5-1 and TRBJ2-3; D perhaps matches TRBD1 (6 bases). Germline V gene lookup returns CDR1 SGHRS and CDR2 YFSETQ. Trimming took off 4 bases at V and 8 bases at J, with 20 bases between the two ends. This CDR3 spans 15 amino acids. The CDR3 DNA is TGCGCCAGCAGCCCCCCGGGACAAGTTTTCGGTACGCAGTATTTT. Translating gives CASSPPGQVFGTQYF.

CDR3 residues: CASSYYASGRSGGNEQFF. The CDR3, as DNA: TGTGCCAGCAGTTACTACGCTAGCGGGAGGTCCGGGGGAAATGAGCAGTTCTTC. The V and J genes are TRBV6-2 or TRBV6-3 and TRBJ2-1; 11 positions match TRBD2. This CDR3 comprises 18 residues. Trimming at V came to 1 base and at J to 7 bases, leaving 12 bases not matched to a gene. Germline CDR1 is MNHEY and CDR2 is SVGEGT.

The V call is TRBV19, the J call TRBJ1-2; 8 bases match TRBD1. Per the germline V gene, CDR1 is LNHDA and CDR2 is SQIVND (reference sequence). The V gene end was trimmed by 5 bases and the J gene end by 1 base; junction bases not matched to a gene: 6. The CDR3 is made up of 15 amino acids. This CDR3 is CASSEQGALNYGYTF. The CDR3, as DNA: TGTGCCAGTAGTGAGCAGGGGGCGCTTAACTATGGCTACACCTTC.

This clone is a singleton in its sample. The chain has TRBV7-9 and TRBJ1-6, with D uncertain. Trimming left V 1 base short and J 7 bases short, with 8 bases between. Germline CDR1 SEHNR, CDR2 FQNEAQ (reference sequence). This CDR3 has 14 amino acids. The CDR3 coding sequence is TGTGCCAGCAGCTTAGGGCAGTCAAATTCACCCCTCCACTTT. Its protein is CASSLGQSNSPLHF. Full variable domain (remainder filled in from reference TRBV7-9 and TRBJ1-6): DTGVSQNPRHKITKRGQNVTFRCDPISEHNRLYWYRQTLGQGPEFLTYFQNEAQLEKSRLLSDRFSAERPKGSFSTLEIQRTEQGDSAMYLCASSLGQSNSPLHFGNGTRLTVT.

The gene calls are TRBV2 and TRBJ2-1; maybe TRBD2 (6 bases). V was pared by 4 bases and J by 8 bases, with 12 bases between. Per the germline V gene, CDR1 is SNHLY and CDR2 is FYNNEI. This CDR3 region has 13 residues. As DNA, the CDR3 is TGTGCCAGCAGTGCCAATCCGGGAGATGAGCAGTTCTTC. Translation: CASSANPGDEQFF.

The CDR3 DNA reads as TGTGCCACCAGTGATAAACGATGGGGCGAGCAGTACTTC. Protein: CATSDKRWGEQYF. The rearrangement uses TRBV24-1 and TRBJ2-7; no clear D. CDR3 size: 13 residues. CDR1 is KGHDR, CDR2 SFDVKD, per germline. V shed 3 bases and J shed 6 bases, with 11 bases lying between them.

This clone was observed once. This chain joins TRBV27 and TRBJ2-2, with TRBD2 matching over 12 bases. V was pared by 6 bases and J by 7 bases, with 9 bases of the junction left unmatched. Germline CDR1 and CDR2: MNHEY and SMNVEV (reference sequence). The CDR3 is 16 residues long. The CDR3 sequence: CASSFGLAGLGGELFF. CDR3 in DNA: TGTGCCAGCAGCTTTGGACTAGCGGGATTGGGCGGGGAGCTGTTTTTT.